This T cell receptor beta chain is from a study of T cell clones after liver transplantation. At the level of the study: TCRbeta sequencing after a pre-transplant mixed lymphocyte reaction identified graft-donor-reactive clones, later tracked in post-transplant blood. As an antigen-independent comparator, third-party-reactive TCRbeta sequences came from pre-transplant mixed lymphocyte reactions.

Unstimulated PBMCs were sorted into CD3+CD4+ and CD3+CD8+ populations. Germline V gene lookup returns CDR1 SGHTA and CDR2 FQGTGA. Trimming removed 1 base from V and 3 bases from J, with 11 bases in between. The length of the CDR3 is 15 residues. The count of this clone is one. Some clones are missing from TCRdb's copy, which holds only in-frame ones; the method was immunoSEQ multiplex PCR. The repertoire holds approximately 100,000 clones, with 82% as singletons. The rearrangement joins TRBV7-3 to TRBJ2-3; no firm D call. The source is a human donor who received a liver transplant. The sequencing used CD4+ T cells from blood, collected before liver transplant. In nucleotides, the CDR3 is TGTGCCAGCAGCTTAAGCCCGGTCGGGACAGATACGCAGTATTTT. Encoded protein: CASSLSPVGTDTQYF.